This is a list of T cell receptor beta chains from one sample in a study of shared clonotypes between healthy human individuals. TCRdb keeps only in-frame clones here, not all; method: immunoSEQ multiplex PCR. The sample yields around 2,000,000 clones, just under 95% seen once. Material for sequencing was naive CD8+ T cells sorted from blood. The receptor source for this set is a young man in good health. The CDR3 runs from the conserved cysteine through the conserved F or W. D genes are given only for firm matches. Expanded clones are given a class, and other clones once, few, many or no size at all.

d_call: -
v_call: TRBV20-1
clone_size: -
j_call: TRBJ2-1
cdr3_nt: TGCAGTGCGACGTTCTACAATGAGCAGTTCTTC
cdr3_aa: CSATFYNEQFF

d_call: -
v_call: TRBV18
clone_size: -
j_call: TRBJ1-1
cdr3_nt: TGTGCCAGCTCACCACCGCCAGGGATGAACACTGAAGCTTTCTTT
cdr3_aa: CASSPPPGMNTEAFF

d_call: -
v_call: TRBV6-1
clone_size: -
j_call: TRBJ1-5
cdr3_nt: TGTGCCAGCAGTGTAAGGACAACTAGCAATCAGCCCCAGCATTTT
cdr3_aa: CASSVRTTSNQPQHF

d_call: TRBD1
v_call: TRBV7-9
clone_size: once
j_call: TRBJ1-1
cdr3_nt: TGTGCCAGCAGCTTTTCACAGGGGTATCTCACTGAAGCTTTCTTT
cdr3_aa: CASSFSQGYLTEAFF

d_call: TRBD2
v_call: TRBV11-2
clone_size: -
j_call: TRBJ2-1
cdr3_nt: TGTGCCAGCAGCTTCTTAGCGGGGGGTCGGAATGAGCAGTTCTTC
cdr3_aa: CASSFLAGGRNEQFF

d_call: -
v_call: TRBV28
clone_size: -
j_call: TRBJ2-3
cdr3_nt: TGTGCCGTCACCGACACCGACAAGAGCACAGATACGCAGTATTTT
cdr3_aa: CAVTDTDKSTDTQYF

d_call: TRBD1
v_call: TRBV30
clone_size: -
j_call: TRBJ1-1
cdr3_nt: TGTGCCTGGAGTTCGGGACAGGGGCACACTGAAGCTTTCTTT
cdr3_aa: CAWSSGQGHTEAFF

d_call: TRBD1
v_call: TRBV4-1
clone_size: -
j_call: TRBJ1-1
cdr3_nt: TGCGCCAGCAGCCATGACAGGGCTTTGAACACTGAAGCTTTCTTT
cdr3_aa: CASSHDRALNTEAFF

d_call: -
v_call: TRBV9
clone_size: -
j_call: TRBJ2-2
cdr3_nt: TGTGCCAGCAGCGTCTTCGAGAACACCGGGGAGCTGTTTTTT
cdr3_aa: CASSVFENTGELFF

d_call: TRBD2
v_call: TRBV13
clone_size: -
j_call: TRBJ2-7
cdr3_nt: TGTGCCAGCAGCCGACTGGATGCGGGAGGGAAGCCCTACGAGCAGTACTTC
cdr3_aa: CASSRLDAGGKPYEQYF

d_call: -
v_call: TRBV4-1
clone_size: once
j_call: TRBJ2-3
cdr3_nt: TGCGCCAGCAGCCAGGACCCGGGATCCTGGGCAGATACGCAGTATTTT
cdr3_aa: CASSQDPGSWADTQYF

d_call: -
v_call: TRBV6-5
clone_size: -
j_call: TRBJ1-1
cdr3_nt: TGTGCCAGCAGTTACTCCGCTTCCGGGAACACTGAAGCTTTCTTT
cdr3_aa: CASSYSASGNTEAFF

d_call: TRBD1
v_call: TRBV9
clone_size: -
j_call: TRBJ2-7
cdr3_nt: TGTGCCAGCAGCGCAGGACAGGGCCACGAGCAGTACTTC
cdr3_aa: CASSAGQGHEQYF

d_call: -
v_call: TRBV18
clone_size: -
j_call: TRBJ2-3
cdr3_nt: TGTGCCAGCTCTAAGGGCACAGATACGCAGTATTTT
cdr3_aa: CASSKGTDTQYF

d_call: -
v_call: TRBV29-1
clone_size: once
j_call: TRBJ2-7
cdr3_nt: TGCAGCGTTGAAGACAGGGTCGAGCAGTACTTC
cdr3_aa: CSVEDRVEQYF

d_call: TRBD1
v_call: TRBV6-6
clone_size: -
j_call: TRBJ2-1
cdr3_nt: TGTGCCACCTGGGGGGACAGGCTATACAATGAGCAGTTCTTC
cdr3_aa: CATWGDRLYNEQFF

d_call: TRBD1
v_call: TRBV4-1
clone_size: -
j_call: TRBJ1-6
cdr3_nt: TGCGCCAGCAGCCATATGGGACAGGGGGCGGGCTCACCCCTCCACTTT
cdr3_aa: CASSHMGQGAGSPLHF

d_call: -
v_call: TRBV5-6
clone_size: -
j_call: TRBJ2-1
cdr3_nt: TGTGCCAGCAGCCCGGGCGGCTACAATGAGCAGTTCTTC
cdr3_aa: CASSPGGYNEQFF

d_call: -
v_call: TRBV19
clone_size: -
j_call: TRBJ2-7
cdr3_nt: TGTGCCAGTAGTACTTACGCCAACTACGAGCAGTACTTC
cdr3_aa: CASSTYANYEQYF

d_call: -
v_call: TRBV16
clone_size: -
j_call: TRBJ2-7
cdr3_nt: TGTGCCAGCAGCCAATCAAACGGAGTCTACGAGCAGTACTTC
cdr3_aa: CASSQSNGVYEQYF

d_call: -
v_call: TRBV13
clone_size: -
j_call: TRBJ1-1
cdr3_nt: TGTGCCAGCAGCTTCACCTCTGACAGGAACACTGAAGCTTTCTTT
cdr3_aa: CASSFTSDRNTEAFF

d_call: TRBD1
v_call: TRBV27
clone_size: -
j_call: TRBJ2-1
cdr3_nt: TGTGCCAGCAGTTTACGGCAGGGGGACAATGAGCAGTTCTTC
cdr3_aa: CASSLRQGDNEQFF

d_call: -
v_call: TRBV9
clone_size: -
j_call: TRBJ1-1
cdr3_nt: TGTGCCAGCAGCGTAGTCTTGTCAGCCACTGAAGCTTTCTTT
cdr3_aa: CASSVVLSATEAFF